What follows are 5 T cell receptor beta chains derived from one specimen sequenced in a study of CD8+CD57+ T cells in acquired aplastic anemia. Profiling of TCR beta VDJ combinations and CDR3 sequences used genomic DNA as template. From the reads, TCRdb called clonotypes with MiXCR, one entry per CDR3 protein. The sample includes roughly 420,000 distinct CDR3 sequences, about two thirds of them seen just once. The sequenced sample consisted of sorted CD4+, CD8+, or CD8+CD57+ T cells (not recorded which) from PBMCs. The receptors shown here come from a human donor in good health, serving as a control.

This clonotype was recorded at least ten times. The gene calls are TRBV12-3 or TRBV12-4 and TRBJ1-2; D possibly corresponds to TRBD1 (6 bases). This CDR3 is 14 amino acids long. With 6 bases removed from V and 4 bases from J, the gap between germline ends came to 15 bases. The CDR3: CASSRNRVSYGYTF. Here the CDR3 DNA reads TGTGCCAGCAGCAGAAACAGGGTCAGCTATGGCTACACCTTC.

Ten or more counts support this clonotype. V is TRBV9 and J is TRBJ1-3; no clear D. Germline-derived CDR1 and CDR2 are SGDLS and YYNGEE. V lost 0 bases to trimming and J lost 4 bases, with 8 bases between them. This CDR3 has 14 residues. In DNA, the CDR3 is TGTGCCAGCAGCGTAGATGCTTCCGGAAACACCATATATTTT. Amino acids: CASSVDASGNTIYF.

This clonotype was seen more than once but under ten times. The genes are TRBV29-1 and TRBJ2-3; the D is unclear. The V end lost 0 bases, the J end lost 9 bases, and 10 bases lay between the germline ends. CDR3 length: 12 amino acids. Germline CDR1 is SQVTM and CDR2 is ANQGSEA. CDR3 protein: CSVEDGRKTQYF. The DNA of the CDR3 is TGCAGCGTTGAAGACGGGCGAAAAACGCAGTATTTT.

A few counts support this clonotype. The chain uses TRBV7-2 and TRBJ2-5; 10 positions agree with TRBD2. The CDR3 totals 15 residues. CDR1 SGHTA and CDR2 FQGNSA come from the germline V gene. After removal of 9 bases from V and 1 base from J, the junction contained 8 bases not matched to a gene. In DNA, the CDR3 is TGTGCCAGTCAGGGTAGCGGGGGGTCCCAAGAGACCCAGTACTTC. It codes for CASQGSGGSQETQYF.

J is TRBJ1-2 and V is TRBV19; D might be TRBD1 (6 bases). V shed 7 bases and J shed 6 bases, with 27 bases lying between them. This CDR3 region has 17 residues. From germline, CDR1 is LNHDA and CDR2 SQIVND (reference sequence). The CDR3 loop is CASTPGDTGATPDGYTF. In DNA form, the CDR3 reads TGTGCCAGTACCCCTGGGGATACGGGGGCGACTCCAGATGGCTACACCTTC.